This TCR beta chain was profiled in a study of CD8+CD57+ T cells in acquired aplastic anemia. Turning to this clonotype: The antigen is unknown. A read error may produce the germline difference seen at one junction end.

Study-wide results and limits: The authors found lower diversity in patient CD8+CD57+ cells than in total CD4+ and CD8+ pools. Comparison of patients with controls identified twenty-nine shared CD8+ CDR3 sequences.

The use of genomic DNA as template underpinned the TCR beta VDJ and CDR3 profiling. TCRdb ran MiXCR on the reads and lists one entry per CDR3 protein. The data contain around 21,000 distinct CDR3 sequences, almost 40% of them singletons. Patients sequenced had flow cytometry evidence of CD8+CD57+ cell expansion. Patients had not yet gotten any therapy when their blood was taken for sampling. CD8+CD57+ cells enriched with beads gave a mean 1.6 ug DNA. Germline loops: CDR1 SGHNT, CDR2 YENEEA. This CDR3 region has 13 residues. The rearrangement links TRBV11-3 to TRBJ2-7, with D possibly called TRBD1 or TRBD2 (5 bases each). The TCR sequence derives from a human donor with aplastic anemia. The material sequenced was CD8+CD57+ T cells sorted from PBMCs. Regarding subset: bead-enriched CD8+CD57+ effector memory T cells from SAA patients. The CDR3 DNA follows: TGTGCCAGCAGCTACTCCACCGGGGCCGCTAGCCGCTTC. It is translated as CASSYSTGAASRF.